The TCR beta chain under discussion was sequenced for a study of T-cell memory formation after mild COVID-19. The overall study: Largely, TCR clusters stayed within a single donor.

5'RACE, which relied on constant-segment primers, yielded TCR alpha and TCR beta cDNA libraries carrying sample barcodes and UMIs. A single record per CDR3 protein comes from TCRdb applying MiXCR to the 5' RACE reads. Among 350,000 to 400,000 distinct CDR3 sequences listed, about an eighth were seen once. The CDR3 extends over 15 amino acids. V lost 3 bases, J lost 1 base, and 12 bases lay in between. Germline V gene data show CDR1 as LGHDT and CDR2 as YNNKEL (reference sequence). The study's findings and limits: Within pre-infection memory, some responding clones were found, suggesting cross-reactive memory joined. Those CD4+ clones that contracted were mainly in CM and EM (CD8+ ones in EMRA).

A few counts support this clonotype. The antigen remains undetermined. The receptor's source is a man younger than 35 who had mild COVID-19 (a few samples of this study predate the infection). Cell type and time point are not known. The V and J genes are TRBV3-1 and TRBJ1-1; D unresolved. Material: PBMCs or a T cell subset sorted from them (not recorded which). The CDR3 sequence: CASSQDRLRNTEAFF. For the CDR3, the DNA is TGTGCCAGCAGCCAGGACCGACTCCGGAACACTGAAGCTTTCTTT.